The 6 T cell receptor beta chains below were found in one sample sequenced in a study of blood T cell repertoires in COVID-19. The assay was immunoSEQ multiplex PCR, and TCRdb's table has in-frame clones only and misses some. The sample lists 60,000 to 70,000 clones, about 84% occurring once. Sequenced sample: peripheral blood. The source is a human donor in a cohort sampled during active COVID-19.

The V call is TRBV7-8, the J call TRBJ1-2, with TRBD1 as a possible D gene (5 bases). The germline V gene has CDR1 SGHVS and CDR2 FQNEAQ. There are 14 residues in the CDR3. Trimming shortened V by 1 base and J by 1 base, and 7 bases separated the two germline ends. This CDR3 reads CASSLGGGNYGYTF. CDR3 nucleotides: TGTGCCAGCAGCTTAGGGGGCGGTAACTATGGCTACACCTTC. The entire variable domain, with the rest obtained from reference TRBV7-8 and TRBJ1-2, is as follows: GAGVSQSPRYKVAKRGQDVALRCDPISGHVSLFWYQQALGQGPEFLTYFQNEAQLDKSGLPSDRFFAERPEGSVSTLKIQRTQQEDSAVYLCASSLGGGNYGYTFGSGTRLTVV.

V usage is TRBV28 and J usage is TRBJ1-1, with D possibly matching TRBD1 (5 bases). CDR3 length: 15 residues. The V and J ends lost 8 bases and 1 base respectively, with 17 bases between them. Germline CDR1 and CDR2: MDHEN and SYDVKM. The chain's CDR3 is CASPPSTAKNTEAFF. The CDR3 bases are TGTGCCAGCCCTCCCTCGACAGCTAAGAACACTGAAGCTTTCTTT.

CDR3 nucleotides: TGTGCCAGCCTCCGGCTCCACACAGGGGTAGGCTATGGCTACACCTTC. Amino acids: CASLRLHTGVGYGYTF. The gene calls are TRBV19 and TRBJ1-2; TRBD1 agrees at 7 bases. With 9 bases clipped from V and 4 bases from J, the junction kept 17 bases outside the gene matches. CDR1 is LNHDA and CDR2 is SQIVND in the germline V gene (reference sequence). The CDR3 spans 16 residues. Filled out from reference TRBV19 and TRBJ1-2, the complete variable domain reads DGGITQSPKYLFRKEGQNVTLSCEQNLNHDAMYWYRQDPGQGLRLIYYSQIVNDFQKGDIAEGYSVSREKKESFPLTVTSAQKNPTAFYLCASLRLHTGVGYGYTFGSGTRLTVV.

The gene calls are TRBV4-1 and TRBJ1-1, with 7 nucleotides matching TRBD1. CDR3 length: 15 residues. The junction had 5 bases not matched to a gene; V was cut back by 1 base and J by 3 bases. The germline V gene has CDR1 MGHRA and CDR2 YSYEKL. The CDR3 DNA reads TGCGCCAGCAGCCAAGGGGCAGGGGGTGACACTGAAGCTTTCTTT. It translates to CASSQGAGGDTEAFF.

The chain carries TRBV7-9 and TRBJ2-5; 9 bases match TRBD1. With V trimmed by 10 bases and J by 4 bases, 13 bases remained unmatched. Germline loops: CDR1 SEHNR, CDR2 FQNEAQ (reference sequence). This CDR3 has 15 amino acids. Here the CDR3 DNA reads TGTGCCACCAACAGGGGGCATCAAGTCGGAGAGACCCAGTACTTC. Encoded protein: CATNRGHQVGETQYF. Full variable domain (remainder filled in from reference TRBV7-9 and TRBJ2-5): DTGVSQNPRHKITKRGQNVTFRCDPISEHNRLYWYRQTLGQGPEFLTYFQNEAQLEKSRLLSDRFSAERPKGSFSTLEIQRTEQGDSAMYLCATNRGHQVGETQYFGPGTRLLVL.

The rearrangement uses TRBV7-2 and TRBJ2-4, with 7 bases fitting TRBD1. Germline V gives CDR1 SGHTA, CDR2 FQGNSA. V lost 5 bases, J lost 8 bases, and 9 bases stayed unmatched. CDR3 length equals 14 residues. CDR3 in DNA: TGTGCCAGCAGCCTCAGGACAGGATGGGACATTCAGTACTTC. This translates into CASSLRTGWDIQYF.